Listed below are T cell receptor beta chains from one sample, sequenced in a study of OX40 agonist ivuxolimab in advanced cancers. The protocol was immunoSEQ multiplex PCR, while the TCRdb copy is restricted to in-frame clones and leaves out a portion. The table has more than 75,000 clones, approximately 91% seen once. Sequences were derived from CD4+ or CD8+ T cells sorted from blood, sampled in a trial of the OX40 agonist ivuxolimab. Every receptor here comes from an adult with an advanced solid tumor such as melanoma, head and neck, liver or kidney cancer. Both conserved end residues are part of each CDR3. The D gene is left open where the match is weak. Size is omitted from some rows. Given values are once, few, many or a class for expanded clones.

clone_size: NA; d_call: NA; j_call: TRBJ2-3; v_call: TRBV7-3; cdr3_aa: CASSPGWLAGSQDTQYF; cdr3_nt: TGTGCCAGCAGTCCCGGCTGGCTAGCAGGGTCACAGGATACGCAGTATTTT
clone_size: few; d_call: NA; j_call: TRBJ2-7; v_call: TRBV11-2; cdr3_aa: CASSTPPGYEQYF; cdr3_nt: TGTGCCAGCAGCACCCCTCCGGGCTACGAGCAGTACTTC
clone_size: NA; d_call: TRBD2; j_call: TRBJ2-5; v_call: TRBV6-1; cdr3_aa: CASSGGGGTSLKETQYF; cdr3_nt: TGTGCCAGCAGTGGCGGTGGGGGGACTAGCCTCAAAGAGACCCAGTACTTC
clone_size: NA; d_call: NA; j_call: TRBJ1-1; v_call: TRBV6-1; cdr3_aa: CASTRGDSNTEAFF; cdr3_nt: TGTGCCAGCACCCGAGGGGACTCGAACACTGAAGCTTTCTTT
clone_size: NA; d_call: TRBD1; j_call: TRBJ2-5; v_call: TRBV19; cdr3_aa: CASSPGTGRRETQYF; cdr3_nt: TGTGCCAGTAGTCCCGGGACAGGCCGTCGGGAGACCCAGTACTTC
clone_size: NA; d_call: NA; j_call: TRBJ2-1; v_call: TRBV5-1; cdr3_aa: CASSLGMNNEQFF; cdr3_nt: TGCGCCAGCAGCTTGGGGATGAACAATGAGCAGTTCTTC
clone_size: once; d_call: TRBD1; j_call: TRBJ1-5; v_call: TRBV2; cdr3_aa: CASSKDRGRDQPQHF; cdr3_nt: TGTGCCAGCAGCAAGGACAGGGGGCGCGATCAGCCCCAGCATTTT
clone_size: NA; d_call: TRBD2; j_call: TRBJ2-3; v_call: TRBV9; cdr3_aa: CASSVGSGGTDTQYF; cdr3_nt: TGTGCCAGCAGCGTAGGTAGCGGGGGCACAGATACGCAGTATTTT
clone_size: NA; d_call: NA; j_call: TRBJ1-3; v_call: TRBV5-1; cdr3_aa: CASSSDPSGNTIYF; cdr3_nt: TGCGCCAGCAGCAGTGATCCCTCTGGAAACACCATATATTTT
clone_size: NA; d_call: TRBD1; j_call: TRBJ2-5; v_call: TRBV29-1; cdr3_aa: CSVETGAETQYF; cdr3_nt: TGCAGCGTTGAAACAGGGGCAGAGACCCAGTACTTC
clone_size: NA; d_call: TRBD1; j_call: TRBJ1-5; v_call: TRBV28; cdr3_aa: CASQGTGWATWQPQHF; cdr3_nt: TGTGCCAGCCAAGGGACAGGGTGGGCCACCTGGCAGCCCCAGCATTTT
clone_size: NA; d_call: TRBD1; j_call: TRBJ2-7; v_call: TRBV7-9; cdr3_aa: CASSLGQGNYEQYF; cdr3_nt: TGTGCCAGCAGCTTGGGACAGGGTAACTACGAGCAGTACTTC
clone_size: NA; d_call: TRBD2; j_call: TRBJ2-7; v_call: TRBV20-1; cdr3_aa: CSASVAGVQYF; cdr3_nt: TGCAGTGCTAGTGTAGCGGGAGTACAGTACTTC
clone_size: NA; d_call: NA; j_call: TRBJ2-1; v_call: TRBV28; cdr3_aa: CASSLQGQGRGNEQFF; cdr3_nt: TGTGCCAGCAGTTTACAAGGGCAGGGCCGGGGTAATGAGCAGTTCTTC
clone_size: NA; d_call: TRBD2; j_call: TRBJ2-1; v_call: TRBV9; cdr3_aa: CASSSRGREGGEQFF; cdr3_nt: TGTGCCAGCAGCTCCCGCGGGCGGGAGGGAGGTGAGCAGTTCTTC
clone_size: NA; d_call: TRBD1; j_call: TRBJ2-1; v_call: TRBV29-1; cdr3_aa: CSVQGQASSYNEQFF; cdr3_nt: TGCAGCGTTCAGGGACAGGCCTCCTCCTACAATGAGCAGTTCTTC
clone_size: NA; d_call: NA; j_call: TRBJ2-7; v_call: TRBV5-5; cdr3_aa: CASSLHAGGYEQYF; cdr3_nt: TGTGCCAGCAGCTTGCACGCAGGGGGGTACGAGCAGTACTTC
clone_size: NA; d_call: NA; j_call: TRBJ2-1; v_call: TRBV30; cdr3_aa: CAWSVQVNEQFF; cdr3_nt: TGTGCCTGGAGTGTACAGGTCAATGAGCAGTTCTTC
clone_size: NA; d_call: TRBD1; j_call: TRBJ1-3; v_call: TRBV4-3; cdr3_aa: CASSQQTGNGNTIYF; cdr3_nt: TGCGCCAGCAGCCAACAGACAGGGAACGGAAACACCATATATTTT
clone_size: NA; d_call: TRBD2; j_call: TRBJ2-3; v_call: TRBV5-1; cdr3_aa: CASSSGTSGPPSTDTQYF; cdr3_nt: TGCGCCAGCAGCAGCGGGACTAGCGGGCCCCCGAGCACAGATACGCAGTATTTT
clone_size: NA; d_call: NA; j_call: TRBJ1-1; v_call: TRBV20-1; cdr3_aa: CSAGRTEAFF; cdr3_nt: TGCAGTGCCGGGAGGACTGAAGCTTTCTTT
clone_size: NA; d_call: NA; j_call: TRBJ2-3; v_call: TRBV28; cdr3_aa: CASKEDVGTDTQYF; cdr3_nt: TGTGCCAGCAAGGAAGACGTAGGCACAGATACGCAGTATTTT
clone_size: NA; d_call: NA; j_call: TRBJ2-2; v_call: TRBV28; cdr3_aa: CASRLGLGAGELFF; cdr3_nt: TGTGCCAGCAGACTCGGGCTGGGGGCCGGGGAGCTGTTTTTT
clone_size: NA; d_call: NA; j_call: TRBJ2-5; v_call: TRBV29-1; cdr3_aa: CSVVGDQETQYF; cdr3_nt: TGCAGCGTTGTGGGGGACCAAGAGACCCAGTACTTC
clone_size: NA; d_call: TRBD1; j_call: TRBJ1-5; v_call: TRBV18; cdr3_aa: CASSPPGQGAYQPQHF; cdr3_nt: TGTGCCAGCTCACCGCCGGGACAGGGGGCTTATCAGCCCCAGCATTTT
clone_size: NA; d_call: NA; j_call: TRBJ2-5; v_call: TRBV5-1; cdr3_aa: CASSLLVRETQYF; cdr3_nt: TGCGCCAGCAGCTTGTTGGTACGCGAGACCCAGTACTTC
clone_size: NA; d_call: TRBD1; j_call: TRBJ1-5; v_call: TRBV29-1; cdr3_aa: CSVKQGAGNQPQHF; cdr3_nt: TGCAGCGTCAAACAGGGGGCTGGCAATCAGCCCCAGCATTTT
clone_size: NA; d_call: TRBD1; j_call: TRBJ2-3; v_call: TRBV7-2; cdr3_aa: CASSFNRGWGDTQYF; cdr3_nt: TGTGCCAGCAGCTTCAACAGGGGTTGGGGAGATACGCAGTATTTT
clone_size: once; d_call: TRBD2; j_call: TRBJ2-5; v_call: TRBV5-1; cdr3_aa: CASSLTSGGQETQYF; cdr3_nt: TGCGCCAGCAGCTTGACTAGCGGGGGCCAAGAGACCCAGTACTTC